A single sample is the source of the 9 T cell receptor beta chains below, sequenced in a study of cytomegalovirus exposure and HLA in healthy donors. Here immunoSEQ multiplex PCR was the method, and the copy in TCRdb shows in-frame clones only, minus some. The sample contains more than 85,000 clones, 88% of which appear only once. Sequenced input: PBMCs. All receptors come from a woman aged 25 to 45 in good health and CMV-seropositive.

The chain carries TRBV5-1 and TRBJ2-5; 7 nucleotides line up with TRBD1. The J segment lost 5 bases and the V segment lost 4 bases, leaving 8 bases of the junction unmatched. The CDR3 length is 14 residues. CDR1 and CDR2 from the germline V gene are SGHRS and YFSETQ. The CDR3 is CASSADTGVETQYF. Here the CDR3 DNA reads TGCGCCAGCAGCGCCGATACAGGGGTCGAGACCCAGTACTTC.

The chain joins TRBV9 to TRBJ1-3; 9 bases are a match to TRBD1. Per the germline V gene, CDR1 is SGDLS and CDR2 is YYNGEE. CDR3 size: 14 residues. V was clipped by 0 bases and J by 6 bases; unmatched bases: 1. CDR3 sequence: CASSVGTGENTIYF. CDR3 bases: TGTGCCAGCAGCGTAGGGACAGGGGAAAACACCATATATTTT.

For the CDR3, the DNA is TGCGCCAGCAGCCCTCTCGTGAACACCGGGGAGCTGTTTTTT. Translating it yields CASSPLVNTGELFF. The rearrangement links TRBV4-3 to TRBJ2-2; no firm D call. CDR1 is LGHNA, CDR2 YSLEER, per germline. CDR3 length equals 14 residues. V lost 4 bases, J lost 1 base, and 7 bases lay in between.

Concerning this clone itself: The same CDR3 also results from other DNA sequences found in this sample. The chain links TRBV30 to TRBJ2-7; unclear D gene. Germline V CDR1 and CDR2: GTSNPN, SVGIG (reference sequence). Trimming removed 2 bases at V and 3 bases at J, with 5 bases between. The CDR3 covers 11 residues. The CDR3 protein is CAWSRGYEQYF. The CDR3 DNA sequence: TGTGCCTGGAGTCGCGGCTACGAGCAGTACTTC. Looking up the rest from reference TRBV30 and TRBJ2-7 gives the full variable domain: SQTIHQWPATLVQPVGSPLSLECTVEGTSNPNLYWYRQAAGRGLQLLFYSVGIGQISSEVPQNLSASRPQDRQFILSSKKLLLSDSGFYLCAWSRGYEQYFGPGTRLTVT.

CDR3 coding DNA: TGTGCCAGCAGCTGGGCGGGAGGGGAGTGGGCGCAGTATTTT. Protein: CASSWAGGEWAQYF. V and J are TRBV7-2 and TRBJ2-3; 9 bases align to TRBD2. Trimming took 4 bases from V and 10 from J; bases not matched to a gene: 9. The germline V gene encodes CDR1 SGHTA and CDR2 FQGNSA. This CDR3 comprises 14 residues. Supplemented by reference TRBV7-2 and TRBJ2-3, the full variable domain reads GAGVSQSPSNKVTEKGKDVELRCDPISGHTALYWYRQSLGQGLEFLIYFQGNSAPDKSGLPSDRFSAERTGGSVSTLTIQRTQQEDSAVYLCASSWAGGEWAQYFGPGTRLTVL.

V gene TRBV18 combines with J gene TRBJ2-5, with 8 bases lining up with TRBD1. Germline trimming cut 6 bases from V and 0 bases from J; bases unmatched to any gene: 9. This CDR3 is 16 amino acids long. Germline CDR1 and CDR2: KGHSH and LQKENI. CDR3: CASSRFRGRNQETQYF. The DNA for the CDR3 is TGTGCCAGCTCGCGCTTCAGGGGGCGAAACCAAGAGACCCAGTACTTC. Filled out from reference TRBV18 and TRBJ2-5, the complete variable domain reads NAGVMQNPRHLVRRRGQEARLRCSPMKGHSHVYWYRQLPEEGLKFMVYLQKENIIDESGMPKERFSAEFPKEGPSILRIQQVVRGDSAAYFCASSRFRGRNQETQYFGPGTRLLVL.

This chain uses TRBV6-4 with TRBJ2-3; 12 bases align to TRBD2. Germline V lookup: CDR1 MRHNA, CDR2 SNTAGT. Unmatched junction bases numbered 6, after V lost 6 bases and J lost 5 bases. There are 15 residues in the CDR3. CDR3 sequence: CASSQLAGGLDTQYF. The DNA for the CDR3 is TGTGCCAGCAGCCAACTAGCGGGAGGTTTAGATACGCAGTATTTT.

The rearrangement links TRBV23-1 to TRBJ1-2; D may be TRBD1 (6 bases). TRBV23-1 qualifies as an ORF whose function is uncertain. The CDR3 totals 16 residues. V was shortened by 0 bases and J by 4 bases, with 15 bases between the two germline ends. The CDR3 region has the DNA TGCGCCAGCAGTCAATCCCACTACACAGGGATCTATGGCTACACCTTC. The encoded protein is CASSQSHYTGIYGYTF.

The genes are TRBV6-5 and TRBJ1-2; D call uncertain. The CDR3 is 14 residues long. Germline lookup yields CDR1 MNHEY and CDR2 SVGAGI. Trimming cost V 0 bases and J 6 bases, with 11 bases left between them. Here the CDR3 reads CASSYSKGRHGYTF. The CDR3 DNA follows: TGTGCCAGCAGTTACTCGAAAGGGAGACATGGCTACACCTTC.